This T cell receptor beta chain was recorded in a study of T-cell reconstitution after alpha-beta-depleted transplantation in children (dated by TCRdb to the mid-2010s). For the study in its entirety: The study quantitatively tracked T-cell immune reconstitution after TCRalphabeta/CD19-depleted allogeneic hematopoietic cell transplantation in children using TCR repertoire profiling.

In the case of this clonotype: Its antigen is currently not known. No quality values exist for individual bases; no much larger clone is one base distant.

At the junction V is shortened by 0 bases and J by 0 bases, with 11 bases in between. From the germline V gene (reference sequence), CDR1 is DFQATT and CDR2 is SNEGSKA. Including the terminal cysteine and phenylalanine, the CDR3 comprises 16 residues. The read is trimmed to its CDR3 DNA, 48 bases read in frame from base 1. Library preparation employed PCR. The run used an Illumina HiSeq 2500. TCR libraries were prepared with molecular barcoding, using unique molecular identifiers to normalize TCRbeta repertoire quantification. TCRdb reprocessing: public reads trimmed at Q25 with fastp, clones called with MiXCR, in-frame beta chains kept. All rows with the same CDR3 protein become a single entry with the most common DNA and genes. The sample includes some 290,000 distinct CDR3 sequences, with over 8% observed a single time. Around 9.1% of the sample is held by the ten biggest clonotypes.

This sequence uses TRBV20-1 and TRBJ2-2; D gene: possibly TRBD1, on 5 matching bases. The starting material was PBMCs from the stem cell graft donor, obtained from the stem cell graft. The sequence was collected from a human donor who donated a stem cell graft to a child with SCID. The CDR3 in this case is CSARDSVTANTGELFF. The DNA sequence follows: TGCAGTGCTAGAGATTCGGTGACAGCGAACACCGGGGAGCTGTTTTTT.